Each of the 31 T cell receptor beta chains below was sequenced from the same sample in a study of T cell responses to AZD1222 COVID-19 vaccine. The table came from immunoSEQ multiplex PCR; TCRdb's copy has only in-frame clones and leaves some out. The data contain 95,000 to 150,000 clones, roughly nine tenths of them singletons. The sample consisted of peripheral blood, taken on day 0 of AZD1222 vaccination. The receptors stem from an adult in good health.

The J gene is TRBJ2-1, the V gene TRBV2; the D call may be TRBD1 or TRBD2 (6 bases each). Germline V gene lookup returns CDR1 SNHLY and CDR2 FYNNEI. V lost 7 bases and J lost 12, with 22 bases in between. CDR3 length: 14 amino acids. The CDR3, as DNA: TGTGCCAGCACTGGAACCGGGGGTACAGGGCGGCAGTTCTTC. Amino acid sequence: CASTGTGGTGRQFF.

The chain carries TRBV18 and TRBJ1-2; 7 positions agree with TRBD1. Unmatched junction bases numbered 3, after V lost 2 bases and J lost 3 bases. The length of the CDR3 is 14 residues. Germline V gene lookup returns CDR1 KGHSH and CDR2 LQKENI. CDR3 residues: CASSPYDRDYGYTF. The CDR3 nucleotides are TGTGCCAGCTCACCATATGACAGGGACTATGGCTACACCTTC. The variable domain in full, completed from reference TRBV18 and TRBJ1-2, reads NAGVMQNPRHLVRRRGQEARLRCSPMKGHSHVYWYRQLPEEGLKFMVYLQKENIIDESGMPKERFSAEFPKEGPSILRIQQVVRGDSAAYFCASSPYDRDYGYTFGSGTRLTVV.

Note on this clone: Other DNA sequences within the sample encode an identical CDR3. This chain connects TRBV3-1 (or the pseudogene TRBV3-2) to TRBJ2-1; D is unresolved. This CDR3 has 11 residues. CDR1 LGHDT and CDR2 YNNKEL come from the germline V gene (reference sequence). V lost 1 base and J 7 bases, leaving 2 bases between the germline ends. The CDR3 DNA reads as TGTGCCAGCAGCCAAGGGAATGAGCAGTTCTTC. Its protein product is CASSQGNEQFF.

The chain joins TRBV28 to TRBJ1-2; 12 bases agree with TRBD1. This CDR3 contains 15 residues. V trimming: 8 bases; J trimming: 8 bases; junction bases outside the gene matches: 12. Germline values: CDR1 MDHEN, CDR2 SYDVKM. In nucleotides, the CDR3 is TGTGCCAGCCATCCGCCGGGACAGGGGGCGCGGGGCTACACCTTC. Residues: CASHPPGQGARGYTF.

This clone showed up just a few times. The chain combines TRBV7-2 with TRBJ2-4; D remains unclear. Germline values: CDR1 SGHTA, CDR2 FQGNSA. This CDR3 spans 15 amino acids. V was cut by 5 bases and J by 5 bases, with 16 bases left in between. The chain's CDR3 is CASSPGRTGQNIQYF. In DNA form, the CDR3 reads TGTGCCAGCAGCCCCGGCCGGACGGGCCAAAACATTCAGTACTTC.

The chain's CDR3 is CASSPRDKAYEQYF. The CDR3 bases are TGTGCCAGCTCACCAAGGGACAAAGCCTACGAGCAGTACTTC. This rearrangement joins TRBV18 to TRBJ2-7; D is perhaps TRBD1 (6 bases). The germline V and J ends were trimmed by 2 bases and 2 bases, with 10 bases remaining between them. Germline V gene lookup returns CDR1 KGHSH and CDR2 LQKENI. This CDR3 has 14 residues.

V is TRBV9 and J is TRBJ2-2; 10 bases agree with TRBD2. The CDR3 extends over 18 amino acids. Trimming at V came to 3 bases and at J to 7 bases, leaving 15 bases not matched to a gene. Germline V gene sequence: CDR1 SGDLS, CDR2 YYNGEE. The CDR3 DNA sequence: TGTGCCAGCAGCGAGACCTTTAGTAGCGGGGGGTATATCGGGGAGCTGTTTTTT. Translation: CASSETFSSGGYIGELFF.

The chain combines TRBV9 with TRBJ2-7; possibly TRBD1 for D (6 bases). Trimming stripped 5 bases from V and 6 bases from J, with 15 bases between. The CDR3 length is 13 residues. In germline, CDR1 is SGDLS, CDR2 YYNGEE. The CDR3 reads CASSEGGPGEQYF. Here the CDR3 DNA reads TGTGCCAGCAGTGAAGGGGGACCTGGCGAGCAGTACTTC.

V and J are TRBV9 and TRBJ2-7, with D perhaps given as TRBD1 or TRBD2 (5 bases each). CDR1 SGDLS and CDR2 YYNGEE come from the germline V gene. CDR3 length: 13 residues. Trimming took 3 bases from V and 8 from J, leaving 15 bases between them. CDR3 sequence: CASSGGDGLKQYF. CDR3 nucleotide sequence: TGTGCCAGCAGCGGAGGGGACGGTCTCAAGCAGTACTTC. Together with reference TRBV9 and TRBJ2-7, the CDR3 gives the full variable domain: DSGVTQTPKHLITATGQRVTLRCSPRSGDLSVYWYQQSLDQGLQFLIQYYNGEERAKGNILERFSAQQFPDLHSELNLSSLELGDSALYFCASSGGDGLKQYFGPGTRLTVT.

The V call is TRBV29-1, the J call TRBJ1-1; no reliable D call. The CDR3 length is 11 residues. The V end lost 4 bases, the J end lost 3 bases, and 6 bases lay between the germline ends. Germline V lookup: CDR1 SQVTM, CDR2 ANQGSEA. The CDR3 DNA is TGCAGCGTTGGTTCGGACACTGAAGCTTTCTTT. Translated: CSVGSDTEAFF.

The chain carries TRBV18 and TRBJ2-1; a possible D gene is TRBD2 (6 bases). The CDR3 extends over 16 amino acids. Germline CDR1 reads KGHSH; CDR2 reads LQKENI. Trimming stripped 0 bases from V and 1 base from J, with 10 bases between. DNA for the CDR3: TGTGCCAGCTCACCACCCAGCGGGCCGTCCTACAATGAGCAGTTCTTC. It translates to CASSPPSGPSYNEQFF.

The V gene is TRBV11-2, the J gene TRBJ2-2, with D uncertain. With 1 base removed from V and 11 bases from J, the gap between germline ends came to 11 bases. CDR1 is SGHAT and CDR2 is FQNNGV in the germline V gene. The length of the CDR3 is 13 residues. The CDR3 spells CASSLVTLRELFF. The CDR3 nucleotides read TGTGCCAGCAGCTTAGTAACGTTGAGAGAGCTGTTTTTT.

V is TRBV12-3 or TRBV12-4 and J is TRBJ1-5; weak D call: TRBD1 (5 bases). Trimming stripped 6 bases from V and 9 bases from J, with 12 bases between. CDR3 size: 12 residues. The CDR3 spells CASRPGGGPQHF. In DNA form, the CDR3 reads TGTGCCAGCAGACCAGGCGGGGGGCCCCAGCATTTT.

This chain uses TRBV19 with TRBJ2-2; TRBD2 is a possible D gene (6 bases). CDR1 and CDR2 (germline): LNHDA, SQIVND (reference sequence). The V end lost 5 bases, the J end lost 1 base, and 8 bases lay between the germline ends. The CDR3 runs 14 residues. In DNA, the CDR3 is TGTGCCAGTAGTGGAGGGGTGAACACCGGGGAGCTGTTTTTT. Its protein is CASSGGVNTGELFF.

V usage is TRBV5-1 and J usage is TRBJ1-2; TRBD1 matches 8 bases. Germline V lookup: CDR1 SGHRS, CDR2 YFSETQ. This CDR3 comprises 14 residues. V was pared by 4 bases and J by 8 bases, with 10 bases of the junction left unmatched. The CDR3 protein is CASSKGQEGEGYTF. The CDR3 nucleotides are TGCGCCAGCAGCAAGGGACAGGAGGGGGAAGGCTACACCTTC.

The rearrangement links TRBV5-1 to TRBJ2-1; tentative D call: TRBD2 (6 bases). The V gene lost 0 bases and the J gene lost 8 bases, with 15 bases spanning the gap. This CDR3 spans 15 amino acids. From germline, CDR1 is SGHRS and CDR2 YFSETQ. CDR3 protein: CASSLASVGVYEQFF. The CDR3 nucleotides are TGCGCCAGCAGCTTGGCTAGCGTGGGAGTCTATGAGCAGTTCTTC.

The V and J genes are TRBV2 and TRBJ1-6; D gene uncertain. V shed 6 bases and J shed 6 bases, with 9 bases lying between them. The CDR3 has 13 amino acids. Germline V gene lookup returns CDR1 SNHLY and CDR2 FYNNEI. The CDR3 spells CASRLEGNSPLHF. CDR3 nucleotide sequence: TGTGCCAGCAGGTTGGAAGGTAATTCACCCCTCCACTTT.

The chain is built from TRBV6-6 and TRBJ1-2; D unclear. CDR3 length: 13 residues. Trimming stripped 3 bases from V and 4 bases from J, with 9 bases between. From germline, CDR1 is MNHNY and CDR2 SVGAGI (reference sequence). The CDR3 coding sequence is TGTGCCAGCAGTTATGACGGAATCTATGGCTACACCTTC. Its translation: CASSYDGIYGYTF.

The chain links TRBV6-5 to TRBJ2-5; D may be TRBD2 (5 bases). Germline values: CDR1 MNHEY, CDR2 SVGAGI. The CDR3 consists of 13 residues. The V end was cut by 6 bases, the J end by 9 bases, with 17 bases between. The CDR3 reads CASSMDSYGAQYF. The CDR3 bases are TGTGCCAGCAGCATGGACTCCTACGGGGCCCAGTACTTC.

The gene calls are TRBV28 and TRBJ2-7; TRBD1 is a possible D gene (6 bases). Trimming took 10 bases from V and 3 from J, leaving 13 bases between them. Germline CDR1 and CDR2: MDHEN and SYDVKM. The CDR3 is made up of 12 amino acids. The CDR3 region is CAISDRFYEQYF. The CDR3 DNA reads TGTGCCATCTCGGACAGATTCTACGAGCAGTACTTC. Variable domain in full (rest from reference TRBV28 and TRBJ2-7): DVKVTQSSRYLVKRTGEKVFLECVQDMDHENMFWYRQDPGLGLRLIYFSYDVKMKEKGDIPEGYSVSREKKERFSLILESASTNQTSMYLCAISDRFYEQYFGPGTRLTVT.

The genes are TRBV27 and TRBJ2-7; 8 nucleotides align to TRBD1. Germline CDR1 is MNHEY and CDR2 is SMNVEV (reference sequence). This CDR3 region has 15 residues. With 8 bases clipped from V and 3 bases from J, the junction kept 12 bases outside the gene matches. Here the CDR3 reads CASRGRYGTGYEQYF. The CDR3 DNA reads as TGTGCCAGCCGGGGTCGATACGGGACAGGCTACGAGCAGTACTTC.

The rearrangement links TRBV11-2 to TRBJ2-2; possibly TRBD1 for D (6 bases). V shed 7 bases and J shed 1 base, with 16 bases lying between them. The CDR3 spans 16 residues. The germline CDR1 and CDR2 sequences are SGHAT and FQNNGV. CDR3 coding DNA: TGTGCCAGCACAAGGCGATTGGGACAGAACACCGGGGAGCTGTTTTTT. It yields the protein CASTRRLGQNTGELFF.

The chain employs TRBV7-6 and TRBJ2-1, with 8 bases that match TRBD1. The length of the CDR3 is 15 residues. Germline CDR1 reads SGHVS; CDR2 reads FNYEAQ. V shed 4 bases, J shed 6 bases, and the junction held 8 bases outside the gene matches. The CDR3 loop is CASSYTQGARNEQFF. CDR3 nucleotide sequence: TGTGCCAGCAGCTATACGCAGGGGGCGCGCAATGAGCAGTTCTTC.

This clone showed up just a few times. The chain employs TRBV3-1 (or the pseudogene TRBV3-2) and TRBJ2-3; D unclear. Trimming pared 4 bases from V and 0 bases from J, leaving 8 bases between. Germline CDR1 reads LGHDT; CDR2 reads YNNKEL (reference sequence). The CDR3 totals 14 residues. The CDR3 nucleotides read TGTGCCAGCAGCCCACTGGCTAGCACAGATACGCAGTATTTT. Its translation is CASSPLASTDTQYF.

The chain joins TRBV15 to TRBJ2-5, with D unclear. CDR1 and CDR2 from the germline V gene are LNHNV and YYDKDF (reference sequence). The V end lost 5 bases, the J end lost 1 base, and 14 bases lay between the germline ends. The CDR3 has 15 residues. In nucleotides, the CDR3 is TGTGCCACCAGCGGTCGTCTCGGATTCCAAGAGACCCAGTACTTC. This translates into CATSGRLGFQETQYF.

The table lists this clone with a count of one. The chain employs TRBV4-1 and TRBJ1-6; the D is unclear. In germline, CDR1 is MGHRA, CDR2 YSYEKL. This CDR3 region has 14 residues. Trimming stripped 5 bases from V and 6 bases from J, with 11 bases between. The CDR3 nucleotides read TGCGCCAGCAGCGGCAGACCTCTTAATTCACCCCTCCACTTT. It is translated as CASSGRPLNSPLHF.

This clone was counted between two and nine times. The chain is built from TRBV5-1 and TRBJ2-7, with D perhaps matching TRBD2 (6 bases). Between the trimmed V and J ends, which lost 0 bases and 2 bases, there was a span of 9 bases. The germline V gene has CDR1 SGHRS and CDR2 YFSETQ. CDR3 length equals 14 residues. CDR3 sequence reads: CASSLGGRPYEQYF. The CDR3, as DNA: TGCGCCAGCAGCTTGGGTGGGAGGCCCTACGAGCAGTACTTC.

CDR3 DNA sequence: TGTGCCAGCAGCTCCCGACAGGGAACCGGGGAGCTGTTTTTT. It encodes CASSSRQGTGELFF. The rearrangement joins TRBV7-9 to TRBJ2-2; the match to TRBD1 covers 7 bases. The germline V gene has CDR1 SEHNR and CDR2 FQNEAQ (reference sequence). This CDR3 has 14 amino acids. With V trimmed by 4 bases and J by 5 bases, 4 bases remained unmatched.

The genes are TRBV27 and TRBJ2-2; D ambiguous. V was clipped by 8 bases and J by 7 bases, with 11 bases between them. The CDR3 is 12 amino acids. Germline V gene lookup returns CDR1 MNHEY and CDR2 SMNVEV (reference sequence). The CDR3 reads CASRSLGGELFF. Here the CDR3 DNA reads TGTGCCAGCCGATCTCTTGGCGGGGAGCTGTTTTTT.

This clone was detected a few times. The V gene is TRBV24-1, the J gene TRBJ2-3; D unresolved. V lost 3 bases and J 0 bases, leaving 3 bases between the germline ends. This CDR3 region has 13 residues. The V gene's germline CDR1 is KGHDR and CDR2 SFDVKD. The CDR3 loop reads CATSDPSTDTQYF. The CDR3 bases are TGTGCCACCAGTGATCCGAGCACAGATACGCAGTATTTT.

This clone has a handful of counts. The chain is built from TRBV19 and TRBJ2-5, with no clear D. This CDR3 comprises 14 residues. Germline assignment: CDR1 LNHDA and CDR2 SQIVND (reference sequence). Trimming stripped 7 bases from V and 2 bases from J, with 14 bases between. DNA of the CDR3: TGTGCCAGTAAGTTGGACGGTCAACAAGAGACCCAGTACTTC. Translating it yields CASKLDGQQETQYF.